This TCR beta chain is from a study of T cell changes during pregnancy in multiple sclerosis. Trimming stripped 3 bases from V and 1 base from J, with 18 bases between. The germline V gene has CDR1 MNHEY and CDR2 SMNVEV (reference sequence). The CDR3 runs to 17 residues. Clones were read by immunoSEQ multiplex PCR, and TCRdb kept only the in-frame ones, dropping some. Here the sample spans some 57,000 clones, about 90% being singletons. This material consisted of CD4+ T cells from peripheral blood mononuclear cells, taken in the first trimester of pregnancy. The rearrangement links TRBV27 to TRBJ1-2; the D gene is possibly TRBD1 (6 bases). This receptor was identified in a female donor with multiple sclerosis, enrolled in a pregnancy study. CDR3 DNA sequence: TGTGCCAGCAGTTTCGGGGGGGGGCGGACGGGTAACTATGGCTACACCTTC. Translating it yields CASSFGGGRTGNYGYTF.